The 21 T cell receptor beta chains below come from one sample, sequenced in a study of blood T cells in healthy people across ages. Alongside a J-beta primer mix, a sample-barcoded 5' primer served in a second PCR lasting about 6 to 12 cycles. MiXCR, run by TCRdb on the 5' RACE reads, gives a single entry per CDR3 protein. This table holds fewer than 900,000 distinct CDR3 sequences, roughly 34% found once. The sample consisted of blood. All receptors come from a man aged 18 to 30 in good health.

The V gene is TRBV4-3, the J gene TRBJ2-5; D is possibly TRBD1 (5 bases). Trimming took off 4 bases at V and 11 bases at J, with 26 bases between the two ends. The CDR3 consists of 16 residues. Germline V lookup: CDR1 LGHNA, CDR2 YSLEER. The CDR3 sequence: CASSPLPGQIHNEQYF. DNA for the CDR3: TGCGCCAGCAGCCCCCTCCCAGGGCAGATACACAATGAGCAGTACTTC.

Worth noting for this clonotype: An end of the junction does not agree with germline; a read error may underlie this. The chain carries TRBV4-3 and TRBJ2-4; tentatively, D is TRBD1 (6 bases). The DNA end is a closer match to TRBJ2-5, so the J assignment may be wrong. This CDR3 contains 17 residues. The germline V gene encodes CDR1 LGHNA and CDR2 YSLEER. The DNA for the CDR3 is TGCGCCGGCAGCCTCCATGGGGGCCGCGACCTCCAAGAGACCCAGTACTTC. This encodes CAGSLHGGRDLQETQYF.

The sample holds a few counts of this clonotype. The chain links TRBV12-3 or TRBV12-4 to TRBJ1-4; unclear D gene. This CDR3 is 15 amino acids long. V lost 3 bases and J lost 3, with 11 bases in between. CDR3: CASSFKDWANEKLFF. CDR3 nucleotides: TGTGCCAGCAGTTTTAAGGATTGGGCTAATGAAAAACTGTTTTTT.

This clonotype was counted at least ten times. The J gene is TRBJ2-3, the V gene TRBV27; D call uncertain. In germline, CDR1 is MNHEY, CDR2 SMNVEV (reference sequence). The CDR3 runs to 11 residues. V lost 8 bases and J lost 3, with 6 bases in between. The CDR3 region has the DNA TGTGCCAGCCGAGTAACAGATACGCAGTATTTT. It is translated as CASRVTDTQYF.

This sequence joins TRBV5-1 and TRBJ2-7; 7 bases are a match to TRBD1. Looked up from germline, CDR1 is SGHRS and CDR2 is YFSETQ. This CDR3 contains 13 residues. The junction had 6 bases not matched to a gene; V was cut back by 6 bases and J by 3 bases. For the CDR3, the DNA is TGCGCCAGCAAAGTGGGACAGCGCTACGAGCAGTACTTC. Translation gives CASKVGQRYEQYF. The full variable domain, with the rest looked up from reference TRBV5-1 and TRBJ2-7, is KAGVTQTPRYLIKTRGQQVTLSCSPISGHRSVSWYQQTPGQGLQFLFEYFSETQRNKGNFPGRFSGRQFSNSRSEMNVSTLELGDSALYLCASKVGQRYEQYFGPGTRLTVT.

The chain joins TRBV4-2 to TRBJ2-3; 9 bases are a match to TRBD2. This CDR3 is 16 amino acids long. V shed 4 bases and J 4 bases; nucleotides not matched to a gene: 9. Germline-derived CDR1 and CDR2 are LGHNA and YNFKEQ. In DNA form, the CDR3 reads TGTGCCAGCAGCCCCCTCGGACTAGCGAGCCCAGATACGCAGTATTTT. It encodes CASSPLGLASPDTQYF.

V usage is TRBV7-2 and J usage is TRBJ2-3; TRBD2 aligns across 7 bases. The length of the CDR3 is 15 residues. The trim removed 8 bases at V and 4 bases at J, leaving 12 bases unmatched. Germline V gives CDR1 SGHTA, CDR2 FQGNSA. The CDR3 DNA follows: TGTGCCAGCTGTCTGGTGGGAGGGCCTGCAGATACGCAGTATTTT. Amino acids: CASCLVGGPADTQYF. Filled out from reference TRBV7-2 and TRBJ2-3, the complete variable domain reads GAGVSQSPSNKVTEKGKDVELRCDPISGHTALYWYRQSLGQGLEFLIYFQGNSAPDKSGLPSDRFSAERTGGSVSTLTIQRTQQEDSAVYLCASCLVGGPADTQYFGPGTRLTVL.

This clonotype occurred a few times. The chain links TRBV5-1 to TRBJ1-1; D is unresolved. The CDR3 is made up of 12 amino acids. The V gene lost 0 bases and the J gene lost 6 bases, with 6 bases spanning the gap. Germline loops: CDR1 SGHRS, CDR2 YFSETQ. CDR3: CASSLGVSEAFF. The CDR3 nucleotides read TGCGCCAGCAGCTTGGGAGTCTCTGAAGCTTTCTTT.

The V call is TRBV6-1, the J call TRBJ1-2; D unresolved. Trimming cost V 2 bases and J 4 bases, with 11 bases left between them. The length of the CDR3 is 14 residues. Germline V gene data show CDR1 as MNHNS and CDR2 as SASEGT. The CDR3 nucleotides read TGTGCCAGCAGTGAACTCGTACCGGTCTATGGCTACACCTTC. It encodes CASSELVPVYGYTF.

Worth noting for this clonotype: This may stem from a read error, because a much larger clone lies one nucleotide away. The chain has TRBV20-1 and TRBJ2-4, with 10 bases lining up with TRBD1. With the DNA end fitting TRBJ2-5 better, the J assignment may be wrong. CDR3 size: 15 residues. Germline V gives CDR1 DFQATT, CDR2 SNEGSKA (reference sequence). The CDR3: CSARVGTGDLETQYF. CDR3 nucleotides: TGCAGTGCTAGAGTTGGGACAGGGGATTTGGAGACCCAGTACTTC.

The V gene is TRBV4-3, the J gene TRBJ2-1, with D uncertain. The J call is uncertain, as TRBJ2-7 better fits the DNA end. The germline gives CDR1 LGHNA, CDR2 YSLEER. CDR3 length: 14 residues. The CDR3 region is CASSLLGSYNEQYF. The DNA for the CDR3 is TGCGCCAGCAGCCTGTTGGGCTCCTACAATGAGCAGTACTTC.

This clonotype occurred a few times. This chain connects TRBV29-1 to TRBJ1-1; TRBD1 agrees at 7 bases. The germline V gene encodes CDR1 SQVTM and CDR2 ANQGSEA. Germline trimming cut 6 bases from V and 6 bases from J; bases unmatched to any gene: 10. The CDR3 has 13 amino acids. The CDR3 loop reads CSVRGGLSSEAFF. Here the CDR3 DNA reads TGCAGCGTCAGGGGGGGACTTAGCTCTGAAGCTTTCTTT.

This clonotype came up a few times. V usage is TRBV14 and J usage is TRBJ2-5; TRBD2 might be the D (7 bases). Trimming cost V 1 base and J 4 bases, with 16 bases left between them. Germline V gene data show CDR1 as SGHDN and CDR2 as FVKESK. CDR3 length: 16 amino acids. The CDR3 loop is CASSQVLRGAGETQYF. For the CDR3, the DNA is TGTGCCAGCAGCCAAGTCCTTCGGGGGGCTGGAGAGACCCAGTACTTC. The full variable domain, completed using reference TRBV14 and TRBJ2-5, is EAGVTQFPSHSVIEKGQTVTLRCDPISGHDNLYWYRRVMGKEIKFLLHFVKESKQDESGMPNNRFLAERTGGTYSTLKVQPAELEDSGVYFCASSQVLRGAGETQYFGPGTRLLVL.

Many counts were recorded for this clonotype. The chain joins TRBV7-2 to TRBJ2-7; tentatively, D is TRBD2 (5 bases). The germline V gene encodes CDR1 SGHTA and CDR2 FQGNSA. The length of the CDR3 is 13 residues. V lost 4 bases to trimming and J lost 3 bases, with 10 bases between them. The CDR3 nucleotides read TGTGCCAGCAGCTCGGACGGGAACTACGAGCAGTACTTC. It is translated as CASSSDGNYEQYF.

This clonotype came up many times. This sequence joins TRBV4-3 and TRBJ2-3; D unresolved. V was clipped by 1 base and J by 10 bases, with 27 bases between them. There are 18 residues in the CDR3. Germline V gives CDR1 LGHNA, CDR2 YSLEER. CDR3 nucleotide sequence: TGCGCCAGCAGCCAAGCTAATTTAAATACTCTCAGTGTCGGAGCGCAGTATTTT. Protein product: CASSQANLNTLSVGAQYF.

V gene TRBV3-1 combines with J gene TRBJ2-1; possibly TRBD2 for D (6 bases). Trimming removed 4 bases from V and 7 bases from J, with 17 bases in between. This CDR3 comprises 15 residues. Germline lookup yields CDR1 LGHDT and CDR2 YNNKEL (reference sequence). CDR3 sequence reads: CASSLIAVRDNEQFF. The CDR3 DNA reads TGTGCCAGCAGCCTAATAGCGGTTCGAGATAATGAGCAGTTCTTC.

In the case of this clonotype: One base away lies a much larger clone, so this may be a sequencing read error. The rearrangement joins TRBV9 to TRBJ2-7; D uncertain. Germline CDR1 reads SGDLS; CDR2 reads YYNGEE. Trimming pared 7 bases from V and 1 base from J, leaving 18 bases between. The length of the CDR3 is 15 residues. In DNA form, the CDR3 reads TGTGCCAGCTCCGACTCAGACGGCCCTTCCTACGAGCAGTACTTC. It is translated as CASSDSDGPSYEQYF.

The chain is built from TRBV5-1 and TRBJ1-6; a possible D gene is TRBD1 (6 bases). V lost 2 bases, J lost 8 bases, and 14 bases lay in between. The germline V gene has CDR1 SGHRS and CDR2 YFSETQ. The CDR3 consists of 15 residues. The CDR3 DNA reads TGCGCCAGCAGCTTCCGGGACACCGCTCATTCACCCCTCCACTTT. This sequence encodes CASSFRDTAHSPLHF.

V and J are TRBV7-2 and TRBJ2-2; weak D call: TRBD1 (6 bases). Germline CDR1 SGHTA, CDR2 FQGNSA. The CDR3 is 16 residues long. Trimming shortened V by 4 bases and J by 2 bases, and 14 bases separated the two germline ends. The CDR3 DNA reads as TGTGCCAGCAGCTATTCCGGGACAACCAACACCGGGGAGCTGTTTTTT. Its translation is CASSYSGTTNTGELFF.

The J gene is TRBJ1-5, the V gene TRBV20-1; perhaps TRBD1 as D (6 bases). Trimming shortened V by 1 base and J by 4 bases, and 14 bases separated the two germline ends. Germline CDR1 is DFQATT and CDR2 is SNEGSKA (reference sequence). CDR3 length: 15 amino acids. CDR3 loop: CSARVPLDRNQPQHF. The CDR3 DNA reads TGCAGTGCTAGAGTCCCCCTGGACAGAAATCAGCCCCAGCATTTT.

Only one count was recorded for this clonotype. Relative to the germline gene, one junction end is altered; a read error may explain this. V usage is TRBV7-9 and J usage is TRBJ2-7; D ambiguous. Germline assignment: CDR1 SEHNR and CDR2 FQNEAQ (reference sequence). The CDR3 covers 12 residues. The CDR3 sequence is CANSLGLGEQYF. CDR3 in DNA: TGTGCCAACAGCTTAGGGCTAGGGGAGCAGTACTTC.